This paragraph covers one T cell receptor beta chain sequence. Its antigen remains unidentified. The data originate from a study of T cells in localized non-small cell lung cancer. Assay used: immunoSEQ multiplex PCR; TCRdb lists only in-frame clones, some missing. The data hold about 26,000 clones, with about 91% observed a single time. V dropped 4 bases and J dropped 0 bases, with 14 bases sitting between them. Germline CDR1 and CDR2: SGHKS and YYEKEE (reference sequence). The CDR3 runs 16 residues. The study, taken as a whole, reports: Uninvolved adjacent lung showed peak T cell clonality, exceeding tumor. Higher adjacent-lung clonality was associated with shorter survival. Adjacent lung had a median around 60 of the 100 largest tumor clones. The study sequenced only one region of the tumor. As a result, intratumor heterogeneity could not be excluded and remains possible.

This sequence joins TRBV5-5 and TRBJ1-3; perhaps TRBD1 as D (5 bases). The sequence was collected from a female donor aged 60 or older with stage II squamous cell lung carcinoma. The source was peripheral blood, collected before any cancer treatment. The CDR3 spells CASSPGTVSSGNTIYF. The CDR3, as DNA: TGTGCCAGCAGCCCAGGGACGGTGAGCTCTGGAAACACCATATATTTT.